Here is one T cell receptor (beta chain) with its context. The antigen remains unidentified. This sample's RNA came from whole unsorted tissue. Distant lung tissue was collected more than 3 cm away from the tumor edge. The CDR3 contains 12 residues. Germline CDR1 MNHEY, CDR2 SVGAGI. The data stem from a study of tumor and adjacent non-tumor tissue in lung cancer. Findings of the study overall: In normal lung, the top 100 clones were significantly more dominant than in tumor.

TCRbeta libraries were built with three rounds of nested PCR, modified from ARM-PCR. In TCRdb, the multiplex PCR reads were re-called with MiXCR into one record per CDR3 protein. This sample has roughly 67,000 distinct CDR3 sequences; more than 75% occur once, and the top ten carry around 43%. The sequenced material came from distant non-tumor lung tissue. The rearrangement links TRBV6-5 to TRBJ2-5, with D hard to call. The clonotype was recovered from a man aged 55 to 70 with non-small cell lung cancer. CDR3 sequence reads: CVNASGGETQYF. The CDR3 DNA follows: TGTGTCAACGCCTCGGGCGGTGAGACCCAGTACTTC.